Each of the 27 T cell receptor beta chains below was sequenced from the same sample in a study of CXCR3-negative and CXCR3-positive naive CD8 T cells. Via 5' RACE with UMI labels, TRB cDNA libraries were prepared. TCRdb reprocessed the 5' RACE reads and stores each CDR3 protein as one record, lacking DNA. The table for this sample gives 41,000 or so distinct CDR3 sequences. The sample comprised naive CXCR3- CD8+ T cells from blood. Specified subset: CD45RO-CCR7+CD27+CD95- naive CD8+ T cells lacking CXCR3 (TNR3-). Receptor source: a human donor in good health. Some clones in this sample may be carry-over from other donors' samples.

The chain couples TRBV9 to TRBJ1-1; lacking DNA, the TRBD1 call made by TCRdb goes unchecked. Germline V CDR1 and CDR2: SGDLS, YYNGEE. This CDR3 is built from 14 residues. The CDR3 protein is CASSPPGLDTEAFF. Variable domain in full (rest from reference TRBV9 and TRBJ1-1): DSGVTQTPKHLITATGQRVTLRCSPRSGDLSVYWYQQSLDQGLQFLIQYYNGEERAKGNILERFSAQQFPDLHSELNLSSLELGDSALYFCASSPPGLDTEAFFGQGTRLTVV.

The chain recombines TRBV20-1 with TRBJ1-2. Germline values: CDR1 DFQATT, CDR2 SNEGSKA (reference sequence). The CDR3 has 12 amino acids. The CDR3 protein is CSARGIDPCNTF.

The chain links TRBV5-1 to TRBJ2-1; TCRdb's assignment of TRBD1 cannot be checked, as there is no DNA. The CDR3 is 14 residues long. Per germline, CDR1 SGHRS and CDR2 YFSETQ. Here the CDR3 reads CASRPWLRGDEQFF.

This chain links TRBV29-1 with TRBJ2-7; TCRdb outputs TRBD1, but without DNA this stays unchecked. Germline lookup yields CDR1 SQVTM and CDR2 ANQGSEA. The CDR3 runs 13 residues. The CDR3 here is CSVEDGTGNEQYF.

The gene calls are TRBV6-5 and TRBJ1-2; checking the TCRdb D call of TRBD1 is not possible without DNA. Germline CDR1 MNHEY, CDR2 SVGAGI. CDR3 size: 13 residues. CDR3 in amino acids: CASSPTVYYGYTF.

CDR3 region: CASSSKQSGSSYNEQFF. This chain links TRBV28 with TRBJ2-1. CDR3 length: 17 amino acids. The germline V gene encodes CDR1 MDHEN and CDR2 SYDVKM.

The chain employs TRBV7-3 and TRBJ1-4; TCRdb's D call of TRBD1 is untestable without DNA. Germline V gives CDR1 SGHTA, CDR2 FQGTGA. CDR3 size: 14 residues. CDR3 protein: CASSYREESEKLFF.

The CDR3: CSATTGTSYEQYF. This chain links TRBV20-1 with TRBJ2-7; TCRdb gives TRBD1 as the D gene, but with no DNA this cannot be confirmed. CDR1 is DFQATT, CDR2 SNEGSKA, per germline (reference sequence). This CDR3 has 13 amino acids.

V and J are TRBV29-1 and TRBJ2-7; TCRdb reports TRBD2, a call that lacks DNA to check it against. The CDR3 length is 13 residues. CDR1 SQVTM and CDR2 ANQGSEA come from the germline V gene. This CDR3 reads CSFEGGTSYEQYF.

This CDR3 reads CASSLAPTGHYEQYF. V and J are TRBV7-9 and TRBJ2-7; TCRdb outputs TRBD1, but without DNA this stays unchecked. The CDR3 has 15 amino acids. Germline V gene data show CDR1 as SEHNR and CDR2 as FQNEAQ (reference sequence).

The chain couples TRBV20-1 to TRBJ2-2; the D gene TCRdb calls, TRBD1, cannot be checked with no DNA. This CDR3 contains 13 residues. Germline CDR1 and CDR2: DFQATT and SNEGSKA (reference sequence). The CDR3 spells CSARDRGTGELFF.

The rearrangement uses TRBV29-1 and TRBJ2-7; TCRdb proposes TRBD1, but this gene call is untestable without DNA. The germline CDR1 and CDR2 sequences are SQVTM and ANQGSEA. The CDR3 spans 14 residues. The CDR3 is CSPSRDRGEYEQYF.

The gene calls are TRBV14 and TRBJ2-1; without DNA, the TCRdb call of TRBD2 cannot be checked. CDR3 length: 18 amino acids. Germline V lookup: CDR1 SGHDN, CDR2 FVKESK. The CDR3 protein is CASSSSFEPSGGYNEQFF. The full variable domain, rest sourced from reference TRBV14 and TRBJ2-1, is EAGVTQFPSHSVIEKGQTVTLRCDPISGHDNLYWYRRVMGKEIKFLLHFVKESKQDESGMPNNRFLAERTGGTYSTLKVQPAELEDSGVYFCASSSSFEPSGGYNEQFFGPGTRLTVL.

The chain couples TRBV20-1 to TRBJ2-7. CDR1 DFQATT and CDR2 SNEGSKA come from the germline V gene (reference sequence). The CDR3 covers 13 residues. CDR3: CSARLPSSYEQYF.

The CDR3: CSVVGTPGTSGIYEQYF. V usage is TRBV29-1 and J usage is TRBJ2-7; TCRdb selects TRBD2, and the lack of DNA leaves this call unchecked. This CDR3 spans 17 amino acids. Germline CDR1 reads SQVTM; CDR2 reads ANQGSEA.

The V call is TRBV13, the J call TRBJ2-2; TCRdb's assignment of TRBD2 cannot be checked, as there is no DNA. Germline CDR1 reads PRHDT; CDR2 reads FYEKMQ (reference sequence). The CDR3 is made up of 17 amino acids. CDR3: CASSLATGLALGGELFF.

This CDR3 is CASSVERGAWTDTQYF. J is TRBJ2-3 and V is TRBV2; TCRdb selects TRBD2, and the lack of DNA leaves this call unchecked. This CDR3 region has 16 residues. The germline CDR1 and CDR2 sequences are SNHLY and FYNNEI. Using reference TRBV2 and TRBJ2-3 for the parts outside the CDR3, the full variable domain is EPEVTQTPSHQVTQMGQEVILRCVPISNHLYFYWYRQILGQKVEFLVSFYNNEISEKSEIFDDQFSVERPDGSNFTLKIRSTKLEDSAMYFCASSVERGAWTDTQYFGPGTRLTVL.

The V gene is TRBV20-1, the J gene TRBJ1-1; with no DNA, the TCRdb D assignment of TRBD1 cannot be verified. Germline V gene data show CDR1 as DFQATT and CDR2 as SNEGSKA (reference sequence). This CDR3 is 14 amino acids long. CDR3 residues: CSASLGALNTEAFF.

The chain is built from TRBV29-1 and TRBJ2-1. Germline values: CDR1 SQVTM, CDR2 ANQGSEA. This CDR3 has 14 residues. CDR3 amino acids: CSVISRVNENEQFF.

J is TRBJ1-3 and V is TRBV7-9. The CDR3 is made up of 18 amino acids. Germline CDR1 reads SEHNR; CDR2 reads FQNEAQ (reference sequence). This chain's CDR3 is CASSLLPAASLHGNTIYF.

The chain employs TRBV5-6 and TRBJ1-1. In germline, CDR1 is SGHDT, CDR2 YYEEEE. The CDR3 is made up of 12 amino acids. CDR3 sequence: CASSLGPMEAFF.

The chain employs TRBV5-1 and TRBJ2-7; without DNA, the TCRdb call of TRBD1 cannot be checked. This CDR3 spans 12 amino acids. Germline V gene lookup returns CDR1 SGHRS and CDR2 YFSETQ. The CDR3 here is CASSPGYYEQYF.

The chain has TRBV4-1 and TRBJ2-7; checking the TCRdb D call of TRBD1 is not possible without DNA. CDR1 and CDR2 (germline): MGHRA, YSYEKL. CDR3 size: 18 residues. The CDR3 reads CASSLGPRGKHNSYEQYF.

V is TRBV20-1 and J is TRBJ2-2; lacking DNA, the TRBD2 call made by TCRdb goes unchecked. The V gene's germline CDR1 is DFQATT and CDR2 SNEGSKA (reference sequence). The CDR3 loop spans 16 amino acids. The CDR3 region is CSARDLVKGDTGELFF.

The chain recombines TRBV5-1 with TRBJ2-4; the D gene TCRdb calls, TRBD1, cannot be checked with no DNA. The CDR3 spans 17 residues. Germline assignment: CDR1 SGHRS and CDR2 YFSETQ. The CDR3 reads CASSWGTRVNPGNIQYF.

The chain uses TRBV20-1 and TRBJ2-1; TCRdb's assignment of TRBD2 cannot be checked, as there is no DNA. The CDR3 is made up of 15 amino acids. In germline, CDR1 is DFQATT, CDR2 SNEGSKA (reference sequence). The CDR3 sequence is CSARDPAGGVDEQFF.

CDR3 amino acids: CSVEAGTYNEQFF. The chain recombines TRBV29-1 with TRBJ2-1; without DNA, the TCRdb call of TRBD1 cannot be checked. Germline V lookup: CDR1 SQVTM, CDR2 ANQGSEA. The CDR3 is 13 amino acids.